This T cell receptor beta chain is drawn from a study of technical replicates of blood from several donors. Profiled with immunoSEQ multiplex PCR; TCRdb holds only in-frame clones, not every one. Of fewer than 85,000 clones in the sample, 85% to 95% were seen once. Germline V CDR1 and CDR2: SGHTA, FQGNSA. This CDR3 is built from 13 residues. The ends were cut back, 2 bases at V and 8 bases at J, with 10 bases in the middle. The chain joins TRBV7-2 to TRBJ1-3, with unresolved D. This sequence was found in a human donor in good health. Some clones in this sample may be carry-over from other donors' samples. Sequencing was done on a sample of PBMCs. CDR3 nucleotide sequence: TGTGCCAGCAGCTTAATACAGTCGGACACCATATATTTT. Protein: CASSLIQSDTIYF.